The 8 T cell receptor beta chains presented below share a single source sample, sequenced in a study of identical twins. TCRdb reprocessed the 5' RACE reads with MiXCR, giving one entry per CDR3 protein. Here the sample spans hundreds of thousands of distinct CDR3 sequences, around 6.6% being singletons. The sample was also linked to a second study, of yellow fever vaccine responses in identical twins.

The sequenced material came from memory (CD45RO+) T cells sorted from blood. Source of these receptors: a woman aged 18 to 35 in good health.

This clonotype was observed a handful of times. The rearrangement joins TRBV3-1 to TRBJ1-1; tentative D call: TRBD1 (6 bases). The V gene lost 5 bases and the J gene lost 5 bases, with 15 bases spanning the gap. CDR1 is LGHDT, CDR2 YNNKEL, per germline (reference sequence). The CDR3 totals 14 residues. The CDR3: CASSEFSGTTEAFF. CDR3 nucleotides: TGTGCCAGCAGCGAATTCTCCGGGACAACTGAAGCTTTCTTT.

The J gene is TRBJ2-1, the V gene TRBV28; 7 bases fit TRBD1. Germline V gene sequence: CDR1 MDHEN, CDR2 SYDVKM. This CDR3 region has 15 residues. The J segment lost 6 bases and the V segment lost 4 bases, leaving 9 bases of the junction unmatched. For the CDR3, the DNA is TGTGCCAGCAGTTACCGGCGACAGGGTAGCAATGAGCAGTTCTTC. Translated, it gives CASSYRRQGSNEQFF.

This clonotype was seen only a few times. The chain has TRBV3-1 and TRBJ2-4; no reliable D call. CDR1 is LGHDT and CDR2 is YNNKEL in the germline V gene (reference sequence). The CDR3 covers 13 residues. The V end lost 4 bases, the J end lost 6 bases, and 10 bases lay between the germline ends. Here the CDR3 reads CASSPSLRNIQYF. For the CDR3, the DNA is TGTGCCAGCAGCCCCTCTTTGAGAAACATTCAGTACTTC. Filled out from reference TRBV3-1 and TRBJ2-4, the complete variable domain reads DTAVSQTPKYLVTQMGNDKSIKCEQNLGHDTMYWYKQDSKKFLKIMFSYNNKELIINETVPNRFSPKSPDKAHLNLHINSLELGDSAVYFCASSPSLRNIQYFGAGTRLSVL.

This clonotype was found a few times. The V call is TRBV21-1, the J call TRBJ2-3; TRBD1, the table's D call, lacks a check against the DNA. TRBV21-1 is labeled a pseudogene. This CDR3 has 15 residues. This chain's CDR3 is CASSPRQGSAYTQYF. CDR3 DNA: TGTGCCAGCAGCCCCCGACAGGGGAGTGCGTATACGCAGTATTTT.

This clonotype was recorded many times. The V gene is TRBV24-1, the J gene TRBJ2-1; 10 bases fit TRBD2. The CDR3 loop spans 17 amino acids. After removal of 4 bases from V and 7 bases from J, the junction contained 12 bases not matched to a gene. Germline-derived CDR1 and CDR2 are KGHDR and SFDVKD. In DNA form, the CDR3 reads TGTGCCACCAGTGAGCCTAGCGGGAGAAGGGAGGGGAATGAGCAGTTCTTC. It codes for CATSEPSGRREGNEQFF.

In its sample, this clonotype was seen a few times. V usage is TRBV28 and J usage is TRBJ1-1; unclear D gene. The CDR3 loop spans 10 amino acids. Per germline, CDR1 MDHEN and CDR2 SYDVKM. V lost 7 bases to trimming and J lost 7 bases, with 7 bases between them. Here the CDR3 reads CASNRGEAFF. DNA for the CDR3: TGTGCCAGCAACCGGGGTGAAGCTTTCTTT.

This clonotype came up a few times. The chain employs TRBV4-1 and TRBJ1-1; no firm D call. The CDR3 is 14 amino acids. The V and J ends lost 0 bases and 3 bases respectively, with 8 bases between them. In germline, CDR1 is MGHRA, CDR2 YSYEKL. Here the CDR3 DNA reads TGCGCCAGCAGCCAAGACTCGCGGTACACTGAAGCTTTCTTT. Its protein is CASSQDSRYTEAFF.

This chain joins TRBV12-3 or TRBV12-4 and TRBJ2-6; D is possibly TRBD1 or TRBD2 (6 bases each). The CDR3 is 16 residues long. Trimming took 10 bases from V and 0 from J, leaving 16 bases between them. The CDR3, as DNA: TGTGCCACCGGGGGCCATCCGATCTCTGGGGCCAACGTCCTGACTTTC. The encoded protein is CATGGHPISGANVLTF.